This T cell receptor (beta chain) was sequenced in a study of blood T cell repertoires in COVID-19. The overall study: The study drew acute and convalescent COVID-19 samples from the United States, Italy and Spain. PBMCs, B-cell-depleted T cells, or T cells provided the cDNA or gDNA that made up the material.

The CDR3 runs 16 residues. The germline V gene encodes CDR1 MGHDK and CDR2 SYGVNS. V shed 3 bases and J 4 bases; nucleotides not matched to a gene: 7. In the study's own analysis: Estimated nucleated cell counts came from reference gene primer amplification. Assay used: immunoSEQ multiplex PCR; TCRdb lists only in-frame clones, some missing. Clone size and V and J calls were adopted from that table, with D and trimming inferred from the DNA. The data contain 180,000 or so clones, under 85% of them singletons. J is TRBJ1-3 and V is TRBV25-1, with TRBD1 matching over 9 bases. The source is a woman aged 80 or older with acute or convalescent COVID-19. The material sequenced was peripheral blood. In DNA, the CDR3 is TGTGCCAGCAGTGAGGATAACAGGGGGCCGGGAAACACCATATATTTT. As protein: CASSEDNRGPGNTIYF. Combining the CDR3 with reference TRBV25-1 and TRBJ1-3 gives the whole variable domain EADIYQTPRYLVIGTGKKITLECSQTMGHDKMYWYQQDPGMELHLIHYSYGVNSTEKGDLSSESTVSRIRTEHFPLTLESARPSHTSQYLCASSEDNRGPGNTIYFGEGSWLTVV.